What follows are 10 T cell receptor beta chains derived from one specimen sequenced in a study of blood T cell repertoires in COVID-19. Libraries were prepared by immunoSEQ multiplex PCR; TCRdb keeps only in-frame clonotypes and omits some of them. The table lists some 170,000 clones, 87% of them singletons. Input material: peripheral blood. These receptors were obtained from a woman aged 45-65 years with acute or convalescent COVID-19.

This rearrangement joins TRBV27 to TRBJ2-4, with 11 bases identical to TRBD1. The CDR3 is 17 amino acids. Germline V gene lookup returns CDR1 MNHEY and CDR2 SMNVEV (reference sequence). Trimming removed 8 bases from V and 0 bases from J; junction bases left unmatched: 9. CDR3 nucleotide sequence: TGTGCCAGCGGGGGGACAGGGGGACCTTTAGCCAAAAACATTCAGTACTTC. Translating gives CASGGTGGPLAKNIQYF.

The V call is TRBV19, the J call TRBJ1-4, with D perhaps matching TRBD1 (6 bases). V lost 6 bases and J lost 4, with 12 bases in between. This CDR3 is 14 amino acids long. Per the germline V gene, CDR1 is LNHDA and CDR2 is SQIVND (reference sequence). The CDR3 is CASSPTGINEKLFF. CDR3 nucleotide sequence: TGTGCCAGTAGCCCTACAGGGATTAATGAAAAACTGTTTTTT.

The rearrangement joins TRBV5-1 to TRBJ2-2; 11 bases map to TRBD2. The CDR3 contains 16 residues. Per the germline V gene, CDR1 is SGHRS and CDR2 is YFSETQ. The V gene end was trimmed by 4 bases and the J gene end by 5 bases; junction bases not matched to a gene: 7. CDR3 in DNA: TGCGCCAGCAGCATCCTTAGCGGGGGGGCGACCGGGGAGCTGTTTTTT. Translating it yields CASSILSGGATGELFF.

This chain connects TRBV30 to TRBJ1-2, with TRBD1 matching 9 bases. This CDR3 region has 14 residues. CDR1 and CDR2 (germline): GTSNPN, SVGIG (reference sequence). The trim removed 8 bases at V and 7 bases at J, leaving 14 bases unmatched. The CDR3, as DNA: TGTGCCCTTAACCCGGGACAGGGTTTTAGTGGCTACACCTTC. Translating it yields CALNPGQGFSGYTF.

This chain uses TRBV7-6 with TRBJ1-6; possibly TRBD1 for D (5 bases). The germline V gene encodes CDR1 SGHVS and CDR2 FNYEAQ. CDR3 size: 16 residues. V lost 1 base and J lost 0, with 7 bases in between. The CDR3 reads CASSLEGISYNSPLHF. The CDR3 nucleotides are TGTGCCAGCAGCTTAGAGGGGATCTCCTATAATTCACCCCTCCACTTT.

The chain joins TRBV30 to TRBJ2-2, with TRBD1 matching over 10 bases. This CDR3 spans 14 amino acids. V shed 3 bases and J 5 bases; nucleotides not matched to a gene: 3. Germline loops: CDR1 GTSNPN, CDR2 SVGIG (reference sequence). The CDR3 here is CAWRRQGATGELFF. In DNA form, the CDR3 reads TGTGCCTGGAGAAGACAGGGGGCGACCGGGGAGCTGTTTTTT.

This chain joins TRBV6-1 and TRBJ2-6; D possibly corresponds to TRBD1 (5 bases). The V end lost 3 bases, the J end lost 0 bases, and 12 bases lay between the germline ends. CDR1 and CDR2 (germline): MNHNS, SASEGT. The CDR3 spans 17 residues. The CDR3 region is CASSETALLSGANVLTF. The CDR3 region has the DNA TGTGCCAGCAGTGAGACAGCCCTTCTCTCTGGGGCCAACGTCCTGACTTTC.

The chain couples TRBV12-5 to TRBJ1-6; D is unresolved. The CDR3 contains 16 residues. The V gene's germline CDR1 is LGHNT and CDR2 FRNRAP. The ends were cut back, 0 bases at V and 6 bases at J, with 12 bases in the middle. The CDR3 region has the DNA TGTGCTAGTGGTTTGGTATTGCGATACTTTAATTCACCCCTCCACTTT. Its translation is CASGLVLRYFNSPLHF.

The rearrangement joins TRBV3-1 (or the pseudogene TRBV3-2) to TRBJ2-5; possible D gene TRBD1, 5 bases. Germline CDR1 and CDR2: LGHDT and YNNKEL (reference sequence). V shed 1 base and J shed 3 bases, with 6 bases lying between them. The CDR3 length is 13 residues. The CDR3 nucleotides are TGTGCCAGCAGCCAAGTAGGGGAAGAGACCCAGTACTTC. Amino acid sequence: CASSQVGEETQYF.

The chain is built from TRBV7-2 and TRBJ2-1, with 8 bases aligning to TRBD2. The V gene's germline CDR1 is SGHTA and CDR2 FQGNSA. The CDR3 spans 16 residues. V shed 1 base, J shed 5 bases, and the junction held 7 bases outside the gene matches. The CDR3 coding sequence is TGTGCCAGCAGCTTAGTCGGTGATAGCGGGAACAATGAGCAGTTCTTC. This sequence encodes CASSLVGDSGNNEQFF.